What follows are 15 T cell receptor beta chains derived from one specimen sequenced in a study of tumor-infiltrating lymphocytes in oesophageal squamous cell carcinoma. TCRdb itself ran the PCR reads through MiXCR, one entry per CDR3 protein. The table shows 19,000 or so distinct CDR3 sequences, with 30% to 50% occurring only once. Source material: blood. The receptor set was obtained from a male donor with esophageal squamous cell carcinoma.

This sequence joins TRBV6-1 and TRBJ2-7; 13 nucleotides agree with TRBD2. The J call may be wrong; the DNA end is better matched by TRBJ2-5. From germline, CDR1 is MNHNS and CDR2 SASEGT. The CDR3 runs to 18 residues. The CDR3 DNA reads as TGTGCCAGCAGCGAACTAGCGGGAGGGCCGAGGGCCCAAGAGACCCAGTACTTC. Its translation: CASSELAGGPRAQETQYF.

This clonotype was seen many times. The chain recombines TRBV14 with TRBJ1-2; D might be TRBD1 (5 bases). Germline CDR1 is SGHDN and CDR2 is FVKESK. V was cut by 3 bases and J by 4 bases, with 18 bases left in between. The CDR3 length is 16 residues. The CDR3 DNA is TGTGCCAGCAGCCATTCTACGGACGGGACCTTCTATGGCTACACCTTC. This translates into CASSHSTDGTFYGYTF.

In its sample, this clonotype ranks as medium-sized (0.01 to 0.1%). V usage is TRBV6-1 and J usage is TRBJ2-1; 11 bases map to TRBD2. This CDR3 contains 15 residues. With 7 bases clipped from V and 7 bases from J, the junction kept 9 bases outside the gene matches. Germline lookup yields CDR1 MNHNS and CDR2 SASEGT. The CDR3 coding sequence is TGTGCCAGCAACATAGGGACTAGCGGAATAAATGAGCAGTTCTTC. Amino acids: CASNIGTSGINEQFF.

The gene calls are TRBV4-2 and TRBJ2-5, with 14 bases aligning to TRBD2. From germline, CDR1 is LGHNA and CDR2 YNFKEQ. V dropped 4 bases and J dropped 8; count of bases not matched to a gene: 6. The CDR3 has 15 amino acids. The CDR3, as DNA: TGTGCCAGCAGCCCTCTGGGGACTAGCGGGAGTACCCAGTACTTC. The encoded protein is CASSPLGTSGSTQYF.

With respect to this clonotype: Since the CDR3 does not end with the conserved phenylalanine or tryptophan, this likely comes from a read error. Because the CDR3's place on the DNA is in doubt, the DNA is left out and the CDR3 is given as listed by TCRdb. The CDR3 loop is CASSLEYGSGYTFGS. The chain has TRBV7-9 and TRBJ2-5; the table's TRBD2 call for D was not verified on the DNA. The CDR3 adds up to 15 amino acids, both ends counted. From germline, CDR1 is SEHNR and CDR2 FQNEAQ (reference sequence).

This clonotype appeared a few times. A read error is possible here, since a much larger clone lies one base away. This rearrangement joins TRBV18 to TRBJ2-4, with 8 nucleotides matching TRBD2. J lost 13 bases, V lost 4 bases, and 15 bases had no gene match. The CDR3 loop spans 15 amino acids. Germline V gives CDR1 KGHSH, CDR2 LQKENI. CDR3: CASSLWLREGNEQYF. The CDR3 DNA reads TGTGCCAGCTCACTGTGGCTCCGGGAGGGCAATGAGCAGTACTTC.

Turning to this clonotype: A much larger clonotype is one base distant, so this may be a read error. CDR3 in amino acids: CASSQEAEHDEQYF. The CDR3 DNA is TGTGCCAGTAGTCAGGAGGCGGAGCACGATGAGCAGTACTTC. The chain links TRBV19 to TRBJ2-1, with D tentatively TRBD2 (5 bases). Gene TRBJ2-7 matches the end of the DNA better, so the J call may be wrong. Germline CDR1 is LNHDA and CDR2 is SQIVND (reference sequence). The CDR3 loop spans 14 amino acids.

There are a few counts of this clonotype. This chain uses TRBV7-3 with TRBJ2-2; D call uncertain. The CDR3 length is 13 residues. V lost 8 bases and J lost 2, with 9 bases in between. CDR1 and CDR2 (germline): SGHTA, FQGTGA. CDR3 sequence (DNA): TGTGCCAGCCCCGAAATAAACACCGGGGAGCTGTTTTTT. This gives the protein CASPEINTGELFF.

Judged by abundance, this clonotype is medium-sized. Relative to the germline gene, one junction end is altered; a read error may explain this. The rearrangement links TRBV28 to TRBJ2-1, with 8 positions matching TRBD2. Germline V lookup: CDR1 MDHEN, CDR2 SYDVKM. The CDR3 is made up of 11 amino acids. The CDR3 loop reads CASSSGTGGVF. CDR3 DNA sequence: TGTGCCAGCAGTTCAGGGACCGGGGGGGTCTTC. The variable domain in full, completed from reference TRBV28 and TRBJ2-1, reads DVKVTQSSRYLVKRTGEKVFLECVQDMDHENMFWYRQDPGLGLRLIYFSYDVKMKEKGDIPEGYSVSREKKERFSLILESASTNQTSMYLCASSSGTGGVFGPGTRLTVL.

The V and J genes are TRBV7-6 and TRBJ2-1; a weak D match, TRBD2 (5 bases). The J call is uncertain, as TRBJ2-7 better fits the DNA end. Germline V lookup: CDR1 SGHVS, CDR2 FNYEAQ. CDR3 length: 14 residues. CDR3 in amino acids: CASSLAADPYEQYF. The CDR3 DNA sequence: TGTGCCAGCAGCTTGGCAGCGGACCCCTACGAGCAGTACTTC.

The gene calls are TRBV7-3 and TRBJ2-2; D gene ambiguous. CDR1 is SGHTA, CDR2 FQGTGA, per germline. The CDR3 spans 11 residues. Trimming stripped 4 bases from V and 7 bases from J, with 4 bases between. CDR3 region: CASSSGGELFF. Here the CDR3 DNA reads TGTGCCAGCAGCTCGGGCGGGGAGCTGTTTTTT.

The table lists this clonotype with a few counts. The V gene is TRBV6-1, the J gene TRBJ1-2; D may be TRBD1 (6 bases). Germline lookup yields CDR1 MNHNS and CDR2 SASEGT. Deletions cut 7 bases from V and 7 bases from J, with 19 bases between. This CDR3 has 14 amino acids. Written as DNA, the CDR3 is TGTGCCAGCACCCCAGGGAGGGGGGCTTCTGGCTACACCTTC. It is translated as CASTPGRGASGYTF.

J is TRBJ1-2 and V is TRBV2; no firm D call. The germline gives CDR1 SNHLY, CDR2 FYNNEI. This CDR3 is 13 amino acids long. Trimming cost V 8 bases and J 7 bases, with 17 bases left between them. CDR3 bases: TGTGCCAGCCGCAGGACTGAAAATGCTGGCTACACCTTC. It translates to CASRRTENAGYTF.

This clonotype was picked up a small number of times. The genes are TRBV9 and TRBJ2-7; 9 nucleotides match TRBD2. After removal of 0 bases from V and 7 bases from J, the junction contained 11 bases not matched to a gene. Looked up from germline, CDR1 is SGDLS and CDR2 is YYNGEE. The CDR3 extends over 16 amino acids. As DNA, the CDR3 is TGTGCCAGCAGCGTAGGACTTGCGGGAGGGGTTGGTGAGCAGTACTTC. Amino acid sequence: CASSVGLAGGVGEQYF.

The rearrangement joins TRBV27 to TRBJ2-3; 9 bases match TRBD1. The CDR3 has 14 amino acids. Germline V gene lookup returns CDR1 MNHEY and CDR2 SMNVEV (reference sequence). The J segment lost 5 bases and the V segment lost 5 bases, leaving 5 bases of the junction unmatched. The CDR3 DNA follows: TGTGCCAGCAGTCAGGGACAGGGTAGAGATACGCAGTATTTT. Translation: CASSQGQGRDTQYF.